A single sample gave rise to the 7 T cell receptor beta chains below, sequenced in a study of blood T cell repertoires in COVID-19. The protocol was immunoSEQ multiplex PCR, while the TCRdb copy is restricted to in-frame clones and leaves out a portion. The top ten hold 10% of the sample, which has 150,000 or so clones, about 87% seen once. What was sequenced was peripheral blood. The receptors were sampled from a woman in her 70s with COVID-19, enrolled during active disease.

This chain uses TRBV24-1 with TRBJ1-5; 7 positions agree with TRBD1. This CDR3 is built from 17 residues. V was pared by 2 bases and J by 7 bases, with 13 bases of the junction left unmatched. CDR1 KGHDR and CDR2 SFDVKD come from the germline V gene. Here the CDR3 reads CATSDSADRAEGQPQHF. The CDR3 DNA follows: TGTGCCACCAGTGATTCGGCTGACAGGGCGGAAGGGCAGCCCCAGCATTTT.

The chain is built from TRBV10-3 and TRBJ2-2; D not resolved. With 4 bases removed from V and 7 bases from J, the gap between germline ends came to 10 bases. This CDR3 is 13 amino acids long. Germline V lookup: CDR1 ENHRY, CDR2 SYGVKD. The CDR3 sequence is CAISGLRDGELFF. CDR3 coding DNA: TGTGCCATCAGTGGGTTACGAGACGGGGAGCTGTTTTTT.

The V call is TRBV5-1, the J call TRBJ2-7; TRBD1 might be the D (6 bases). Germline CDR1 reads SGHRS; CDR2 reads YFSETQ. This CDR3 has 16 residues. Trimming removed 5 bases from V and 0 bases from J, with 18 bases in between. The CDR3 nucleotides read TGCGCCAGCAGGCCGAATACAGGGTCTAGCTCCTACGAGCAGTACTTC. The encoded protein is CASRPNTGSSSYEQYF.

The chain links TRBV4-2 to TRBJ1-5; 9 nucleotides line up with TRBD1. This CDR3 comprises 16 residues. Germline V gene data show CDR1 as LGHNA and CDR2 as YNFKEQ. V trimming: 4 bases; J trimming: 7 bases; junction bases outside the gene matches: 11. The chain's CDR3 is CASSPETQGAKQPQHF. The CDR3 nucleotides read TGTGCCAGCAGCCCAGAAACACAGGGGGCGAAACAGCCCCAGCATTTT.

The V gene is TRBV7-2, the J gene TRBJ2-7, with no clear D. Per the germline V gene, CDR1 is SGHTA and CDR2 is FQGNSA. This CDR3 region has 12 residues. Trimming took 3 bases from V and 4 from J, leaving 7 bases between them. CDR3 sequence: CASSFPRYEQYF. The CDR3, as DNA: TGTGCCAGCAGCTTCCCCCGGTACGAGCAGTACTTC.

The chain uses TRBV11-3 and TRBJ2-7; D might be TRBD1 (6 bases). This CDR3 region has 16 residues. Between the trimmed V and J ends, which lost 5 bases and 3 bases, there was a span of 20 bases. The germline V gene has CDR1 SGHNT and CDR2 YENEEA. The CDR3 sequence: CASSRGSLAGVYEQYF. CDR3 in DNA: TGTGCCAGCAGCCGAGGTTCGCTAGCAGGGGTCTACGAGCAGTACTTC.

The V call is TRBV2, the J call TRBJ1-5; D is unclear. CDR3 length: 14 amino acids. Germline assignment: CDR1 SNHLY and CDR2 FYNNEI. The V end lost 3 bases, the J end lost 4 bases, and 10 bases lay between the germline ends. CDR3 region: CASSDSAANQPQHF. CDR3 DNA: TGTGCCAGCAGTGATTCGGCGGCGAATCAGCCCCAGCATTTT.